This T cell receptor beta chain is from a study of T cell responses to AZD1222 COVID-19 vaccine. Measured with immunoSEQ multiplex PCR; TCRdb has only the in-frame clones, and not every one. The table lists around 150,000 clones, 94% of them singletons, with approximately 0.6% in the top ten. CDR1 is SGHRS, CDR2 YFSETQ, per germline. V was shortened by 0 bases and J by 3 bases, with 10 bases between the two germline ends. The CDR3 loop spans 14 amino acids. V usage is TRBV5-1 and J usage is TRBJ2-7; the D gene is possibly TRBD1 (5 bases). This clonotype was sampled from an adult in good health. The specimen was peripheral blood, collected on day 0 of AZD1222 vaccination. The CDR3 loop is CASSLEAGYYEQYF. In nucleotides, the CDR3 is TGCGCCAGCAGCTTGGAGGCAGGGTACTACGAGCAGTACTTC.